This TCR beta chain was captured by sequencing in a study of vaccination and CD4 T cells after COVID-19. The overall study: It was a median roughly 100 days after diagnosis, with a range of 35 to 161, that post-COVID samples were drawn.

The assay that was used to sequence DNA from cultured CD4+ T cells was the Oncomine TCR Beta short-read assay. One entry per CDR3 protein, called by TCRdb with MiXCR from the PCR reads. There are roughly 9,900 distinct CDR3 sequences in the sample; around 66% occur only once, and 30% to 40% lies in the top ten. By share, this clonotype ranks as large. What it recognizes is unknown. Treatment indicated: roughly 10-day PBMC culture with coronavirus spike peptide pools or control peptides (ViraFEST assay). Wells that each held 1.5 million to 2 million PBMCs were cultured with 9 to 10 IU/ml IL-2 and approximately 10 ug/ml peptide pools. This sequence originates from a human donor who had recovered from COVID-19. Input material: CD4+ T cells from blood, cultured in vitro.

This chain's CDR3 is CATSRTTGAIGELFF. In DNA, the CDR3 is TGTGCCACCAGCAGGACCACCGGGGCGATCGGGGAGCTGTTTTTT. The genes are TRBV15 and TRBJ2-2; D may be TRBD1 or TRBD2 (5 bases each). V was cut by 3 bases and J by 7 bases, with 15 bases left in between. The CDR3 has 15 residues. Looked up from germline, CDR1 is LNHNV and CDR2 is YYDKDF (reference sequence).